This TCR beta chain is drawn from a study of blood T cell repertoires in COVID-19 (dated by TCRdb to about 2020). About the study as a whole: The collaborator samples originated in the United States, Italy and Spain and spanned the acute and convalescent phases of COVID-19. Where available, HLA class I and class II types were taken from metadata supplied by the sample provider and were not determined by assay-based typing. Subjects who had been exposed to COVID-19, were actively infected with it, or had recovered from it provided the deeply sampled blood TCRbeta repertoires that made up the dataset. Nearly every sample came with metadata listing a de-identified subject ID, COVID-19 status, age in years and sex. The material from the prospective study consisted of cDNA or gDNA derived from T cells, B-cell-depleted T cells, or PBMCs. The repertoires were released in a freely available public database meant as a resource for research on the immune response to SARS-CoV-2. The samples were drawn from the first 160 participants of the ongoing ImmuneRACE study and from 950 to 1,500 subjects provided by 6 global collaborators. The study at large found these results: Clinical and demographic metadata were provided uncurated, with the amount varying by source and participant.

With respect to this clone: It lacks a known antigen. Base qualities are not recorded, but no much larger clone differs from it by a single base. Other DNA variants within this sample encode the same CDR3.

The immunoSEQ Assay, a bias-controlled multiplex PCR, was used to amplify TCRbeta CDR3 regions from genomic DNA. The study's processing was this. Nucleated cell counts per sample were estimated from amplification of reference gene primers within the assay. Sequence reads were collapsed and filtered to measure the absolute abundance of every unique TCRbeta CDR3 rearrangement. For each sample, productive Simpson clonality was calculated as the square root of Simpson's diversity index across productive rearrangements. TCRdb's version of the immuneACCESS table is confined to in-frame rearrangements and falls short of the full clone set. An unresolved V gene accounts for under half of the shortfall where checked; the remainder is of unknown origin. V and J calls and clone size are given by that table; D and trimming were obtained from the DNA. This sample gives hundreds of thousands of clones in total; 90% of them show up just once. The top ten constitute more than 12% of the sample.

Participants in the prospective study were enrolled through a virtual design, were aged roughly 18 to 90 years, and lived in approximately 24 United States geographic areas. Cohort assignment in the prospective study relied on participant-reported clinical history from a screening survey and a study questionnaire. A participant counted as exposed if, within 2 weeks of entering the study, that participant had been in contact with someone who had a PCR-confirmed or clinician-diagnosed COVID-19 case. In the prospective study, mobile phlebotomists collected whole blood, serum and a nasopharyngeal or oropharyngeal swab from each participant. Additional blood draws and questionnaires over an approximately 2-month period could optionally be provided by prospective study participants. Before DNA extraction, prospective study blood samples were shipped either frozen or at room temperature. The sequence was obtained from a young man who had been exposed to COVID-19. Sample: PBMCs or T cells enriched from blood (not recorded which).

The CDR3 in this case is CASSLGGLASDTQYF. The DNA sequence reads TGTGCCAGCAGCTTGGGGGGACTAGCATCAGATACGCAGTATTTT. The sequence is built from TRBV5-4 and TRBJ2-3; the central 9 bases match TRBD2. The CDR3 covers 15 residues, taking in both the cysteine and the phenylalanine. Solely the CDR3 DNA is kept, with 45 bases framed from the first base. The V end gives up 0 bases and the J end 4 bases, leaving 3 bases in the junction not matched to a gene. Taken from the germline V gene (reference sequence), the CDR1 and CDR2 loops are SGHNT and YYREEE.